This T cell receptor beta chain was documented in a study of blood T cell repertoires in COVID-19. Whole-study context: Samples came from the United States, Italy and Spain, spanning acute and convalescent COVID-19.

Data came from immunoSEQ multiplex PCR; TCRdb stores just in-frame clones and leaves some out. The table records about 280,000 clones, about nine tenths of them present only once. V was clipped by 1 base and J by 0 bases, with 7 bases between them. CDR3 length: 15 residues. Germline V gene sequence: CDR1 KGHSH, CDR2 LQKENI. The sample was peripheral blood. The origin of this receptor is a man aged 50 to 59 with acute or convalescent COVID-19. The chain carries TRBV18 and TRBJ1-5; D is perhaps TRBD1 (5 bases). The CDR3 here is CASSPQGYSNQPQHF. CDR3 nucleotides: TGTGCCAGCTCACCACAGGGGTATAGCAATCAGCCCCAGCATTTT.